The clone carrying this T cell receptor beta chain has just one count. Its antigen is unknown. CDR3 length equals 17 residues. CDR1 and CDR2 (germline): LGHNT, FRNRAP. V was pared by 0 bases and J by 6 bases, with 18 bases between. The data stem from a study of cytomegalovirus exposure and HLA in healthy donors. Study as a whole: Tens of millions of unique TCRs from HLA-typed donors made up an early data release. Findings of the study overall: In vitro assays verified that three CMV-associated chains recognized CMV antigens specifically. Later work associated roughly 17,000 TCR beta sequences with HLA alleles at 0.05 false discovery rate.

Vbeta (60) and Jbeta (13) primers were used in the PCR. The assay was immunoSEQ multiplex PCR, and TCRdb's table has in-frame clones only and misses some. The sample lists about 110,000 clones; approximately 73% were seen once. In nominal health when sampled, donors likely had unrecorded immune exposures nonetheless. Input material: PBMCs. This chain uses TRBV12-5 with TRBJ2-1, with D maybe TRBD2 (5 bases). The sequence derives from a man aged 25 to 45 in good health and CMV-seronegative. CDR3 region: CASGLVPVPGGVNEQFF. DNA for the CDR3: TGTGCTAGTGGTTTGGTACCTGTACCCGGAGGAGTCAATGAGCAGTTCTTC. The full variable domain, in which reference TRBV12-5 and TRBJ2-1 provide the parts outside the CDR3, is DARVTQTPRHKVTEMGQEVTMRCQPILGHNTVFWYRQTMMQGLELLAYFRNRAPLDDSGMPKDRFSAEMPDATLATLKIQPSEPRDSAVYFCASGLVPVPGGVNEQFFGPGTRLTVL.